This record concerns one T cell receptor beta chain sequence. The read ends 3 residues before the CDR3 terminus; that terminus is restored from the germline J gene. The data belong to a study of T cells in women clearing cervical HPV infection. The table came from immunoSEQ multiplex PCR; TCRdb's copy has only in-frame clones and leaves some out. The sample holds 22,000 or so clones. Between the trimmed V and J ends, which lost 0 bases and 7 bases, there was a span of 7 bases. The CDR3 sequence is 13 residues long. Germline V gives CDR1 SGHRS, CDR2 YFSETQ. The sample taken for sequencing was blood buffy coat. The gene calls are TRBV5-1 and TRBJ2-2, with D perhaps TRBD1 or TRBD2 (5 bases each). The source is a woman aged 18 to 75 with a cervical HPV16 infection that either progressed to CIN3+ or cleared (not recorded which). Here the CDR3 reads CASSLEGSGELFF. Partial CDR3 DNA: TGCGCCAGCAGCTTGGAGGGGAGCGGGGAG.